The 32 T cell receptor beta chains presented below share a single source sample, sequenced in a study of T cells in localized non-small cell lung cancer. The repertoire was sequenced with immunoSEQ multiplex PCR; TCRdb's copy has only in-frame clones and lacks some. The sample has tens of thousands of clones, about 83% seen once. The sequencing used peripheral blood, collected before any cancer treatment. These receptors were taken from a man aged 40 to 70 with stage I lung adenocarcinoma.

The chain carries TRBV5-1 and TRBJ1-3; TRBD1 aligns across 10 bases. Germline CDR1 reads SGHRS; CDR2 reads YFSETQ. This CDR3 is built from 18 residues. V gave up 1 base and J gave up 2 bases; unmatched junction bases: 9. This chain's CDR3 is CASSLHLGTGVTGNTIYF. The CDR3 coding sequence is TGCGCCAGCAGCTTGCACCTAGGGACAGGGGTTACTGGAAACACCATATATTTT.

The CDR3 loop is CASSVAGLQETQYF. The CDR3 DNA sequence: TGTGCCAGCAGCGTAGCGGGGCTGCAAGAGACCCAGTACTTC. J is TRBJ2-5 and V is TRBV9, with D perhaps assigned TRBD1 or TRBD2 (5 bases each). This CDR3 is built from 14 residues. The ends were cut back, 0 bases at V and 2 bases at J, with 8 bases in the middle. Germline assignment: CDR1 SGDLS and CDR2 YYNGEE.

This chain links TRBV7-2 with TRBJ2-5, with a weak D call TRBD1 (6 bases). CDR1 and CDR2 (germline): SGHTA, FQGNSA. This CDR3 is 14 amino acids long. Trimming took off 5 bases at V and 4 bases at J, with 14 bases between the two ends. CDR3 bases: TGTGCCAGCAGCGGATCTGGGACAATAGAGACCCAGTACTTC. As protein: CASSGSGTIETQYF.

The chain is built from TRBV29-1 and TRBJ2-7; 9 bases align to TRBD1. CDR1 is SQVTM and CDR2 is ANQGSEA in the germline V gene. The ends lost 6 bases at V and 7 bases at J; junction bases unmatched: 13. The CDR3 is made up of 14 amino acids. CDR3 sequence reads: CSVGKNRGPGEQYF. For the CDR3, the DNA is TGCAGCGTCGGAAAAAACAGGGGGCCGGGGGAGCAGTACTTC.

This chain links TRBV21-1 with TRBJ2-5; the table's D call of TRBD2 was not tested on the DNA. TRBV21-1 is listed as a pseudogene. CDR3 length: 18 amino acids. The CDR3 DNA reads TGTGCCAGCAGCAAAGTCCAACTAATAATAGCGGGGGAAGAGACCCAGTACTTC. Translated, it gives CASSKVQLIIAGEETQYF.

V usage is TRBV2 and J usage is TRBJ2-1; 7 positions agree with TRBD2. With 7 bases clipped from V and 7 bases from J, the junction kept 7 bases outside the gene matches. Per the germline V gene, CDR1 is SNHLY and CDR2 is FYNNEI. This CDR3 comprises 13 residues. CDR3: CASNFGGGNEQFF. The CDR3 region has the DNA TGTGCCAGCAATTTTGGGGGGGGAAATGAGCAGTTCTTC. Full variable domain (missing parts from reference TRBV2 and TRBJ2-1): EPEVTQTPSHQVTQMGQEVILRCVPISNHLYFYWYRQILGQKVEFLVSFYNNEISEKSEIFDDQFSVERPDGSNFTLKIRSTKLEDSAMYFCASNFGGGNEQFFGPGTRLTVL.

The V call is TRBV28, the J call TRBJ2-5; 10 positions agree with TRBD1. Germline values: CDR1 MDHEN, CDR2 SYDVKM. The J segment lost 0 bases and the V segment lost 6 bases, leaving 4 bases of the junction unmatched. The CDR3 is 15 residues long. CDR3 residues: CASSDRGRYQETQYF. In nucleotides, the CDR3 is TGTGCCAGCAGCGACAGGGGGCGCTACCAAGAGACCCAGTACTTC.

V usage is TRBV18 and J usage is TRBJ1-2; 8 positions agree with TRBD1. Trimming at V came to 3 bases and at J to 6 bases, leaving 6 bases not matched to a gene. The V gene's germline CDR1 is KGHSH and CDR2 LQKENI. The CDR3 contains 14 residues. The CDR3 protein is CASSPTSGGNGYTF. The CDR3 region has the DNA TGTGCCAGCTCACCGACTTCAGGGGGCAATGGCTACACCTTC. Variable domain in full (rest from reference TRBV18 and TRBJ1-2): NAGVMQNPRHLVRRRGQEARLRCSPMKGHSHVYWYRQLPEEGLKFMVYLQKENIIDESGMPKERFSAEFPKEGPSILRIQQVVRGDSAAYFCASSPTSGGNGYTFGSGTRLTVV.

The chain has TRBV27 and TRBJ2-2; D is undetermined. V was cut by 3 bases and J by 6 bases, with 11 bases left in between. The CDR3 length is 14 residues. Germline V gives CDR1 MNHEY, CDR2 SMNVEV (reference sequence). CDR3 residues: CASSFNWEAGELFF. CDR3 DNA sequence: TGTGCCAGCAGTTTCAATTGGGAAGCCGGGGAGCTGTTTTTT.

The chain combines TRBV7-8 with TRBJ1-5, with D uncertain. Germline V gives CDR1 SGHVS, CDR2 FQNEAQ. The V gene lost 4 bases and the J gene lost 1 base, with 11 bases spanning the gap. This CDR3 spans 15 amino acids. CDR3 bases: TGTGCCAGCAGCTCAGGACTGGGGAGCAATCAGCCCCAGCATTTT. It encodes CASSSGLGSNQPQHF.

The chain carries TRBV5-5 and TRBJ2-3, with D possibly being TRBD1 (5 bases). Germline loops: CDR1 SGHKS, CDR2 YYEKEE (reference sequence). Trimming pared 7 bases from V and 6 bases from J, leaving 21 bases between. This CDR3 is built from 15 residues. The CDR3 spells CASGLPPPQEDTQYF. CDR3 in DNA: TGTGCCAGCGGATTGCCACCACCACAGGAGGATACGCAGTATTTT. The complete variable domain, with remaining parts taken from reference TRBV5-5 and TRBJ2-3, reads DAGVTQSPTHLIKTRGQQVTLRCSPISGHKSVSWYQQVLGQGPQFIFQYYEKEERGRGNFPDRFSARQFPNYSSELNVNALLLGDSALYLCASGLPPPQEDTQYFGPGTRLTVL.

For the CDR3, the DNA is TGCGCCAGCAGCCAAACCCCCAGGAGGGGCAGAGCCTACTCTGGTGGCTACACCTTC. The encoded protein is CASSQTPRRGRAYSGGYTF. V and J are TRBV4-3 and TRBJ1-2; a weak D match, TRBD1 (5 bases). This CDR3 has 19 residues. The germline V gene encodes CDR1 LGHNA and CDR2 YSLEER. V lost 2 bases and J 7 bases, leaving 29 bases between the germline ends.

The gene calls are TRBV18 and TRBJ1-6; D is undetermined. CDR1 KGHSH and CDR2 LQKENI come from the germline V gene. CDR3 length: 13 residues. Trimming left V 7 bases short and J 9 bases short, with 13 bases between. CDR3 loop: CASFDTRGSPLHF. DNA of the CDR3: TGTGCCAGCTTCGACACCCGGGGTTCACCCCTCCACTTT.

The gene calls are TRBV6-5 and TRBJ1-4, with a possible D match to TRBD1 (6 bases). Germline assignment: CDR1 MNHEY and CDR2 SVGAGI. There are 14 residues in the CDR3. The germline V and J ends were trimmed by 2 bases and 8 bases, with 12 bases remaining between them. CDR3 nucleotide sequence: TGTGCCAGCAGTTACGACTGGGACACCGAAAAACTGTTTTTT. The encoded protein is CASSYDWDTEKLFF.

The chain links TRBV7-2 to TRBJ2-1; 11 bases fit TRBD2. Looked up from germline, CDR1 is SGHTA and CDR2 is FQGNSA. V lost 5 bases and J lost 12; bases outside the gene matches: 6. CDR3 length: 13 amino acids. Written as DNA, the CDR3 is TGTGCCAGCAGCCCGGAGACTAGCGGGACGCAGTTCTTC. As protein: CASSPETSGTQFF.

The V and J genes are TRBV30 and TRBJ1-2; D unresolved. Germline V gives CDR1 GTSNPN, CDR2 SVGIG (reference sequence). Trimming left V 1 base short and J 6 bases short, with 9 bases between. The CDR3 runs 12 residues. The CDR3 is CAWSAPGNGYTF. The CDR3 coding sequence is TGTGCCTGGAGTGCCCCCGGTAATGGCTACACCTTC.

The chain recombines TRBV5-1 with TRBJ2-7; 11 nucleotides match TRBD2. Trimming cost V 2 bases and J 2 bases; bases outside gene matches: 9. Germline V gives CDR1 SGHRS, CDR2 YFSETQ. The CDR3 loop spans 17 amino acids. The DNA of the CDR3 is TGCGCCAGCAGCTTTAGGTCAACTAGCGGGAGAACCTACGAGCAGTACTTC. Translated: CASSFRSTSGRTYEQYF.

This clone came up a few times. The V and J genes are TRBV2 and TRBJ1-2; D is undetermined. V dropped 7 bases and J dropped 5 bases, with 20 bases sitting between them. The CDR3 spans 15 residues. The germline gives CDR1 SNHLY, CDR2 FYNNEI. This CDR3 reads CASTYGGIQGYGYTF. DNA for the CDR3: TGTGCCAGCACCTACGGCGGGATTCAAGGTTATGGCTACACCTTC.

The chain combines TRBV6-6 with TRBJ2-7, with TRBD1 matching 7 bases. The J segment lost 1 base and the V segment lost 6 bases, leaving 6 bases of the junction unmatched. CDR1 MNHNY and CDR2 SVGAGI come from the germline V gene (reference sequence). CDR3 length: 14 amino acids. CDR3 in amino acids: CASRRQGQSYEQYF. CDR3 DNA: TGTGCCAGCAGAAGGCAGGGACAGTCCTACGAGCAGTACTTC.

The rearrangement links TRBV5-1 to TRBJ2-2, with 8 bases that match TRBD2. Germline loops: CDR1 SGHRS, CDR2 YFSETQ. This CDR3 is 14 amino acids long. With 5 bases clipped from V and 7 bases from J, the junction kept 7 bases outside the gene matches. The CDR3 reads CASRPPGGGGELFF. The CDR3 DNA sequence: TGCGCCAGCAGACCTCCGGGAGGGGGCGGGGAGCTGTTTTTT.

The CDR3 region has the DNA TGTGCCAGCAGTGGTACCGGGACAGGGGGTCTAACTGAAGCTTTCTTT. It yields the protein CASSGTGTGGLTEAFF. The chain links TRBV25-1 to TRBJ1-1; 11 bases are a match to TRBD1. This CDR3 has 16 residues. CDR1 MGHDK and CDR2 SYGVNS come from the germline V gene. With 4 bases clipped from V and 5 bases from J, the junction kept 9 bases outside the gene matches.

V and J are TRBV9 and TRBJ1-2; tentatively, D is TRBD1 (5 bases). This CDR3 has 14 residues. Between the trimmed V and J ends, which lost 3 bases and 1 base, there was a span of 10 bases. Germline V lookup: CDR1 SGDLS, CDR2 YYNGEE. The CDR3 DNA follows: TGTGCCAGCAGCGCAGGGACCCTTAACTATGGCTACACCTTC. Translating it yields CASSAGTLNYGYTF.

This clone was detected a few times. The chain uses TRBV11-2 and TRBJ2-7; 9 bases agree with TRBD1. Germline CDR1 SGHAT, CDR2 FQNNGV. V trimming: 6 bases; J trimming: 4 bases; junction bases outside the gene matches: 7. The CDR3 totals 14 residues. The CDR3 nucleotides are TGTGCCAGCAGAGCGGGACAGGGCGGGTACGAGCAGTACTTC. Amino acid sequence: CASRAGQGGYEQYF.

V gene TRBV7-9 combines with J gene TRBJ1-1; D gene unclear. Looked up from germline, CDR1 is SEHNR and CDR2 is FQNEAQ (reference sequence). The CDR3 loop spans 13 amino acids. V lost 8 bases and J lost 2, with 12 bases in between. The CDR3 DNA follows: TGTGCCAGCGGCCGCGAGATCAACACTGAAGCTTTCTTT. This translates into CASGREINTEAFF. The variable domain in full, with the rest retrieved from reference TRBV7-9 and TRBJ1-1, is DTGVSQNPRHKITKRGQNVTFRCDPISEHNRLYWYRQTLGQGPEFLTYFQNEAQLEKSRLLSDRFSAERPKGSFSTLEIQRTEQGDSAMYLCASGREINTEAFFGQGTRLTVV.

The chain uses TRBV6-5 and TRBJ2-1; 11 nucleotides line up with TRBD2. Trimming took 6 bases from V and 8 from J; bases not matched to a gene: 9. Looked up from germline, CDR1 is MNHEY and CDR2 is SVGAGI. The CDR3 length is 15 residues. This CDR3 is CASRGSGRAIHEQFF. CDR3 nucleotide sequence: TGTGCCAGCAGGGGTAGCGGGAGGGCCATCCATGAGCAGTTCTTC.

The CDR3 loop reads CASKRTSGSSTDTQYF. In nucleotides, the CDR3 is TGTGCCAGCAAGCGCACTAGCGGGAGTTCCACAGATACGCAGTATTTT. The chain combines TRBV11-2 with TRBJ2-3; TRBD2 aligns across 11 bases. This CDR3 is 16 amino acids long. V lost 7 bases and J lost 2; bases outside the gene matches: 8. The germline V gene encodes CDR1 SGHAT and CDR2 FQNNGV.

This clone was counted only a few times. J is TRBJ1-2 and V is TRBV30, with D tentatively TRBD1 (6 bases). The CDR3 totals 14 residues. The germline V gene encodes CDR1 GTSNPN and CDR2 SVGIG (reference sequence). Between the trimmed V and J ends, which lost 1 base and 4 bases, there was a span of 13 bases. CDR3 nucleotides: TGTGCCTGGAGTGCTTCCCTCAGGGGCTATGGCTACACCTTC. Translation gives CAWSASLRGYGYTF.

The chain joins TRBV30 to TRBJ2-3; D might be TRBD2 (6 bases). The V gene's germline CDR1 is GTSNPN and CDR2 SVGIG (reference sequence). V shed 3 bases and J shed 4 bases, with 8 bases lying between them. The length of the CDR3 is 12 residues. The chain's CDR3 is CAWRWEADTQYF. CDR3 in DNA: TGTGCCTGGAGATGGGAGGCAGATACGCAGTATTTT.

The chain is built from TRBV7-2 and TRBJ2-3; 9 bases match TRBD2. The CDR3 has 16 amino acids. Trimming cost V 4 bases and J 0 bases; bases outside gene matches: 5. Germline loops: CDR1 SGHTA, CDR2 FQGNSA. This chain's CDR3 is CASSSAGGPSTDTQYF. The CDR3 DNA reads TGTGCCAGCAGCTCGGCGGGGGGGCCCAGCACAGATACGCAGTATTTT.

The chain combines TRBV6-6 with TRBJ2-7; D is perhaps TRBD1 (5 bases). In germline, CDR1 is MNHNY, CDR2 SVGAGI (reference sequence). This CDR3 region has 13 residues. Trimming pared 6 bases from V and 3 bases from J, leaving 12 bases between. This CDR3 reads CASSTDRIYEQYF. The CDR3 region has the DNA TGTGCCAGCAGCACAGACAGAATCTACGAGCAGTACTTC.

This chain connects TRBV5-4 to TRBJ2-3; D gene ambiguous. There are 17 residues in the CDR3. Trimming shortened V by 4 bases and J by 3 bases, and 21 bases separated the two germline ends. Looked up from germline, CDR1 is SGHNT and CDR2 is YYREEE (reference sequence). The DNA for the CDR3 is TGTGCCAGCAGCAAGACCCTAGTGGCCGGCGTAACAGATACGCAGTATTTT. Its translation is CASSKTLVAGVTDTQYF.

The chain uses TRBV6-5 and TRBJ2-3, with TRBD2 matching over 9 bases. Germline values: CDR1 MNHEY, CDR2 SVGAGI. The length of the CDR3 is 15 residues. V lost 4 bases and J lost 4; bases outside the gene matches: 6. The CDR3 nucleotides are TGTGCCAGCAGTTTTAGCGGGAGTGGTGCAGATACGCAGTATTTT. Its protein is CASSFSGSGADTQYF.